This TCR beta chain was found in a study of blood T cell repertoires in COVID-19 (dated by TCRdb to 2020 to 2021). Background on the whole study: Collaborator samples came from the United States, Italy and Spain and covered acute and convalescent phases of COVID-19. The material from the prospective study consisted of cDNA or gDNA derived from T cells, B-cell-depleted T cells, or PBMCs. The dataset comprised deeply sampled blood TCRbeta repertoires from subjects exposed to, actively infected with, or recovered from COVID-19. The repertoires were released in a freely available public database intended as a resource for research on the immune response to SARS-CoV-2. The samples were drawn from two sources: the first 160 participants of the ongoing ImmuneRACE study, and approximately 1,300 subjects contributed by 6 global collaborators. A de-identified subject ID, COVID-19 status, age in years and sex were almost always included in the sample metadata. Where available, HLA class I and class II types were obtained from metadata supplied by the sample provider rather than from assay-based typing.

In the case of this clone: Its antigen is still unknown. It has no much larger one-base neighbor in the sample; base qualities were not kept.

Each collaborating institution followed its own protocols to collect whole blood in K2EDTA tubes. Collaborator samples were shipped for TCRbeta analysis as frozen whole blood, isolated PBMCs, or DNA extracted from either sample type. TCRbeta CDR3 regions were amplified from genomic DNA by means of the immunoSEQ Assay, a bias-controlled multiplex PCR. Per the original workflow: Within the assay, amplification of reference gene primers was used to estimate how many nucleated cells each sample contained. To quantify the absolute abundance of each unique TCRbeta CDR3 rearrangement, sequence reads were collapsed and filtered. For each sample, productive Simpson clonality was calculated as the square root of Simpson's diversity index across productive rearrangements. TCRdb retrieved this table from immuneACCESS and kept in-frame rearrangements only. Not all clones are present; in checked studies, unresolved V genes account for under half, and no reason is known for the remainder. That table supplies the V and J calls and clone size; D and trimming were determined from the DNA. This sample gives under 60,000 clones in total; 79% of them show up just once. Of the sample, 20% to 30% falls within the top ten clones.

Overall study results and their limits: The quantity of clinical and demographic metadata differed by source and by participant and was supplied without curation.

V lost 4 bases and J lost 7 bases, and the count of bases not matched to a germline gene is 8. The CDR1 and CDR2 encoded by the germline V gene (reference sequence) are MNHEY and SMNVEV. The CDR3 contains 14 residues, cysteine and phenylalanine counted. Just CDR3 DNA is preserved here, 42 bases in frame from base 1. The chain is encoded by TRBV27 joined to TRBJ1-1, with 8 junctional bases fitting TRBD1. Sequencing was done on a sample of peripheral blood. This receptor was identified in a man aged 65 to 79 with acute or convalescent COVID-19. CDR3 sequence: CASSSSTGVGEAFF. The DNA reads TGTGCCAGCAGTTCATCGACAGGGGTGGGTGAAGCTTTCTTT.